These T cell receptor beta chains were read from a single sample in a study of cytomegalovirus exposure and HLA in healthy donors. Only in-frame clones appear in the TCRdb table, and some are missing; sequencing was by immunoSEQ multiplex PCR. The data show around 200,000 clones, with 75% to 85% seen just once and about 2.5% held by the top ten. The sample was PBMCs. Every receptor here comes from a middle-aged woman in good health and CMV-seronegative. The CDR3 runs from the conserved cysteine through the conserved F or W. The order of the fields is J gene, CDR3 length, V gene, D gene, CDR3 protein. The D gene is left open where the match is weak.

j_gene: TRBJ2-7; len: 12; v_gene: TRBV19; d_gene: NA; CDR3aa: CASSMGSYEQYF
j_gene: TRBJ1-1; len: 14; v_gene: TRBV19; d_gene: NA; CDR3aa: CASSIREGDTEAFF
j_gene: TRBJ2-7; len: 13; v_gene: TRBV29-1; d_gene: TRBD2; CDR3aa: CSVQLAGVGEQYF
j_gene: TRBJ2-3; len: 15; v_gene: TRBV7-9; d_gene: NA; CDR3aa: CASSLGGRSADTQYF
j_gene: TRBJ1-2; len: 13; v_gene: TRBV11-1; d_gene: NA; CDR3aa: CASSRRGAGGYTF
j_gene: TRBJ1-4; len: 16; v_gene: TRBV7-8; d_gene: TRBD1; CDR3aa: CASSLRGTARREKLFF
j_gene: TRBJ1-1; len: 15; v_gene: TRBV7-8; d_gene: NA; CDR3aa: CASSLGTAPGLQAFF
j_gene: TRBJ1-4; len: 15; v_gene: TRBV7-8; d_gene: NA; CDR3aa: CASSLGVAANEKLFF
j_gene: TRBJ1-3; len: 14; v_gene: TRBV11-2; d_gene: NA; CDR3aa: CASSLGVDGNTIYF
j_gene: TRBJ2-1; len: 19; v_gene: TRBV27; d_gene: TRBD2; CDR3aa: CASTEAGLAGIGSDNEQFF
j_gene: TRBJ2-7; len: 15; v_gene: TRBV27; d_gene: TRBD2; CDR3aa: CASSTGTSGRREQYF
j_gene: TRBJ2-1; len: 12; v_gene: TRBV27; d_gene: NA; CDR3aa: CASSPRGLRQFF
j_gene: TRBJ2-2; len: 12; v_gene: TRBV5-1; d_gene: NA; CDR3aa: CASRDYTGELFF
j_gene: TRBJ1-5; len: 15; v_gene: TRBV5-5; d_gene: TRBD1; CDR3aa: CASSLGGYGNQPQHF
j_gene: TRBJ1-1; len: 13; v_gene: TRBV18; d_gene: NA; CDR3aa: CASSSQDGKEAFF
j_gene: TRBJ1-3; len: 14; v_gene: TRBV7-3; d_gene: NA; CDR3aa: CASSLQSSGNTIYF
j_gene: TRBJ1-6; len: 14; v_gene: TRBV11-2; d_gene: TRBD1; CDR3aa: CASSFWTGNSPLHF
j_gene: TRBJ1-4; len: 14; v_gene: TRBV6-1; d_gene: TRBD1; CDR3aa: CASTGTGLNEKLFF
j_gene: TRBJ1-3; len: 14; v_gene: TRBV30; d_gene: NA; CDR3aa: CAWSLGHSGNTIYF
j_gene: TRBJ2-7; len: 16; v_gene: TRBV14; d_gene: TRBD2; CDR3aa: CASSSRRLAASYEQYF
j_gene: TRBJ2-5; len: 14; v_gene: TRBV28; d_gene: TRBD1; CDR3aa: CASSSLQGEETQYF
j_gene: TRBJ2-3; len: 14; v_gene: TRBV29-1; d_gene: TRBD1; CDR3aa: CSVVGGQDTDTQYF
j_gene: TRBJ2-3; len: 16; v_gene: TRBV5-5; d_gene: TRBD2; CDR3aa: CASSLVAGVVTDTQYF
j_gene: TRBJ2-7; len: 11; v_gene: TRBV7-2; d_gene: TRBD1; CDR3aa: CASSLSGQKYF
j_gene: TRBJ2-3; len: 15; v_gene: TRBV29-1; d_gene: NA; CDR3aa: CSVEGDGIRPDTQYF
j_gene: TRBJ1-3; len: 15; v_gene: TRBV2; d_gene: NA; CDR3aa: CASRRTDMGGNTIYF
j_gene: TRBJ2-7; len: 18; v_gene: TRBV27; d_gene: NA; CDR3aa: CASSLSAALGQGLNERYF
j_gene: TRBJ1-1; len: 14; v_gene: TRBV7-2; d_gene: TRBD1; CDR3aa: CASRATGGITEAFF
j_gene: TRBJ1-4; len: 18; v_gene: TRBV27; d_gene: TRBD1; CDR3aa: CASTKTGQGGIGHEKLFF
j_gene: TRBJ2-3; len: 19; v_gene: TRBV5-1; d_gene: TRBD1; CDR3aa: CASSSRRDSGLPNTDTQYF
j_gene: TRBJ2-7; len: 15; v_gene: TRBV11-2; d_gene: TRBD2; CDR3aa: CASSHWTSGRDEQYF
j_gene: TRBJ2-1; len: 16; v_gene: TRBV11-2; d_gene: TRBD2; CDR3aa: CASSGSLAGGRNEQFF
j_gene: TRBJ1-4; len: 19; v_gene: TRBV2; d_gene: NA; CDR3aa: CATHDPAGVIMDTNEKLFF
j_gene: TRBJ1-2; len: 14; v_gene: TRBV19; d_gene: NA; CDR3aa: CASSSLDSSYGYTF
j_gene: TRBJ2-7; len: 15; v_gene: TRBV7-9; d_gene: NA; CDR3aa: CASSLQAVGSYEQYF
j_gene: TRBJ2-3; len: 15; v_gene: TRBV5-1; d_gene: NA; CDR3aa: CASSSQGTGTDTQYF
j_gene: TRBJ2-3; len: 13; v_gene: TRBV4-1; d_gene: NA; CDR3aa: CASSQARSDTQYF
j_gene: TRBJ2-3; len: 15; v_gene: TRBV29-1; d_gene: TRBD2; CDR3aa: CSVEAPGRGPDTQYF
j_gene: TRBJ1-5; len: 13; v_gene: TRBV30; d_gene: NA; CDR3aa: CAWSAGGGQPQHF
j_gene: TRBJ2-1; len: 12; v_gene: TRBV29-1; d_gene: TRBD1; CDR3aa: CSVATGDNEQFF
j_gene: TRBJ2-2; len: 16; v_gene: TRBV10-3; d_gene: TRBD2; CDR3aa: CAISESPGGNTGELFF
j_gene: TRBJ1-4; len: 14; v_gene: TRBV9; d_gene: NA; CDR3aa: CASSVSGAGEKLFF
j_gene: TRBJ2-5; len: 14; v_gene: TRBV27; d_gene: TRBD2; CDR3aa: CATWGSGSEETQYF
j_gene: TRBJ2-3; len: 16; v_gene: TRBV19; d_gene: TRBD2; CDR3aa: CASSIGIGGSTDTQYF
j_gene: TRBJ2-2; len: 18; v_gene: TRBV5-1; d_gene: TRBD2; CDR3aa: CASSSGLAGGPESGELFF
j_gene: TRBJ1-5; len: 15; v_gene: TRBV30; d_gene: TRBD1; CDR3aa: CAWSGTGVLNQPQHF
j_gene: TRBJ1-2; len: 13; v_gene: TRBV14; d_gene: NA; CDR3aa: CASSQVQGAGYTF
j_gene: TRBJ1-1; len: 10; v_gene: TRBV29-1; d_gene: TRBD1; CDR3aa: CSVQGTEAFF
j_gene: TRBJ1-2; len: 14; v_gene: TRBV30; d_gene: NA; CDR3aa: CAWSAGHGHYGYTF
j_gene: TRBJ2-1; len: 15; v_gene: TRBV7-2; d_gene: TRBD2; CDR3aa: CASTRTSGYYNEQFF
j_gene: TRBJ2-7; len: 14; v_gene: TRBV29-1; d_gene: TRBD1; CDR3aa: CSVSTGGRSYEQYF
j_gene: TRBJ2-1; len: 15; v_gene: TRBV9; d_gene: TRBD2; CDR3aa: CASSVELAGWYEQFF
j_gene: TRBJ1-6; len: 16; v_gene: TRBV5-1; d_gene: TRBD1; CDR3aa: CASSFTGTGGDSPLHF
j_gene: TRBJ2-7; len: 14; v_gene: TRBV27; d_gene: NA; CDR3aa: CASSPDSYLYEQYF
j_gene: TRBJ2-7; len: 12; v_gene: TRBV5-4; d_gene: NA; CDR3aa: CASSLESHEQYF